One and the same sample provided the 14 T cell receptor beta chains below, sequenced in a study of T cells expressing NK-cell markers. From its re-call of the 5' RACE reads, TCRdb lists each CDR3 protein once, without DNA. This table holds 350,000 to 500,000 distinct CDR3 sequences. Sequenced input: blood T cells: a sorted CD56 or NKG2C T cell subset, CD4+ or CD8+ T cells, or bulk PBMC T cells (not recorded which). All receptors come from a woman between 18 and 69 years old in good health.

J is TRBJ1-4 and V is TRBV3-1; the D call of TRBD1 rests on TCRdb alone, since no DNA is present to check it. Germline values: CDR1 LGHDT, CDR2 YNNKEL (reference sequence). This CDR3 contains 15 residues. CDR3 sequence: CASSPPGGENEKLFF.

The chain uses TRBV6-5 and TRBJ2-3. CDR1 MNHEY and CDR2 SVGAGI come from the germline V gene. This CDR3 contains 11 residues. CDR3 region: CASTKVDTQYF.

V and J are TRBV12-3 or TRBV12-4 and TRBJ1-1. The CDR3 length is 14 residues. The CDR3 loop reads CASSFLLGSTEAFF.

The chain has TRBV18 and TRBJ2-2. This CDR3 is 13 amino acids long. Germline-derived CDR1 and CDR2 are KGHSH and LQKENI. The CDR3 reads CASSPPSVGELFF.

The chain uses TRBV5-1 and TRBJ2-7; TCRdb's D call of TRBD2 is untestable without DNA. Per germline, CDR1 SGHRS and CDR2 YFSETQ. There are 13 residues in the CDR3. The CDR3 spells CASSPRDYEEQYF. The variable domain in full, completed from reference TRBV5-1 and TRBJ2-7, reads KAGVTQTPRYLIKTRGQQVTLSCSPISGHRSVSWYQQTPGQGLQFLFEYFSETQRNKGNFPGRFSGRQFSNSRSEMNVSTLELGDSALYLCASSPRDYEEQYFGPGTRLTVT.

The CDR3 sequence is CASSQDLPAIVVEGTIYF. The chain uses TRBV4-3 and TRBJ1-3. The CDR3 is 18 amino acids. CDR1 and CDR2 from the germline V gene are LGHNA and YSLEER.

The rearrangement uses TRBV12-3 or TRBV12-4 and TRBJ1-1; the TCRdb D gene call, TRBD1, has no DNA to confirm it. The CDR3 has 13 residues. The CDR3 sequence is CASSPEGVTEAFF.

The J gene is TRBJ2-1, the V gene TRBV20-1; checking the TCRdb D call of TRBD2 is not possible without DNA. CDR3 size: 15 residues. Looked up from germline, CDR1 is DFQATT and CDR2 is SNEGSKA (reference sequence). The CDR3 sequence is CSARLGLAMNNEQFF.

This rearrangement joins TRBV21-1 to TRBJ1-5; without DNA, the TCRdb call of TRBD1 cannot be checked. TRBV21-1 is given as a pseudogene. CDR3 length equals 13 residues. The CDR3: CASLGQWNQPQHF.

J is TRBJ2-3 and V is TRBV11-2; without DNA, the TCRdb call of TRBD1 cannot be checked. CDR3 size: 13 residues. Germline assignment: CDR1 SGHAT and CDR2 FQNNGV. The CDR3 sequence is CASSAQGADTQYF.

J is TRBJ2-7 and V is TRBV5-1; as DNA is missing, the TRBD1 call by TCRdb cannot be tested. There are 14 residues in the CDR3. Looked up from germline, CDR1 is SGHRS and CDR2 is YFSETQ. The CDR3 region is CASSLPGSWPEQYF.

The V gene is TRBV14, the J gene TRBJ2-7; TCRdb proposes TRBD2, but this gene call is untestable without DNA. Per the germline V gene, CDR1 is SGHDN and CDR2 is FVKESK. This CDR3 spans 17 amino acids. This chain's CDR3 is CASSQDMGVAGAYEQYF.

V and J are TRBV18 and TRBJ1-1; there is no DNA to check the TCRdb D call of TRBD1. The CDR3 runs 11 residues. Germline-derived CDR1 and CDR2 are KGHSH and LQKENI. CDR3 amino acids: CASSTWGEAFF.

The rearrangement joins TRBV3-1 to TRBJ2-7; TCRdb indicates TRBD1, and absent DNA this call remains unverified. Germline V gives CDR1 LGHDT, CDR2 YNNKEL (reference sequence). The length of the CDR3 is 16 residues. The CDR3 sequence: CASSPAGQGRTYEQYF.